The T cell receptor beta chain described here comes from a study of OX40 agonist ivuxolimab in advanced cancers. About the study: Every 2 weeks, patients received ivuxolimab intravenously, dosed at 0.01 to 10 mg/kg.

The assay was immunoSEQ multiplex PCR, and TCRdb's table has in-frame clones only and misses some. The profile shows 55,000 to 70,000 clones, about 83% of them singletons. The TCR originated in an adult with an advanced solid tumor such as melanoma, head and neck, liver or kidney cancer. Source: CD4+ or CD8+ T cells sorted from blood, taken in a trial of the OX40 agonist ivuxolimab.

CDR3 sequence (DNA): TGTGCCAGCATCCGAGGCTCTGGAAACACCATATATTTT. It codes for CASIRGSGNTIYF. The chain links TRBV6-1 to TRBJ1-3; D remains ambiguous. The CDR3 has 13 amino acids. The V and J ends lost 7 bases and 0 bases respectively, with 7 bases between them. Germline CDR1 and CDR2: MNHNS and SASEGT.